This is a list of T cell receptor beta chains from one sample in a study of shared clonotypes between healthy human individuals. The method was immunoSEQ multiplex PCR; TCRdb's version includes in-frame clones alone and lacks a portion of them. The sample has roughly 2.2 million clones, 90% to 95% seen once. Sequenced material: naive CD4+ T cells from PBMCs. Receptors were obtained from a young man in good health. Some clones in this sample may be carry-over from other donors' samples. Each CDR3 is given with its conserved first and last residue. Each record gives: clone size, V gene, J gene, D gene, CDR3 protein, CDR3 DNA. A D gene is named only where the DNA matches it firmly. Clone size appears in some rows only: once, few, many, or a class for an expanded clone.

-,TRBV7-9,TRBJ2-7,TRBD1,CASSQTRPNRDRVRYEQYF,TGTGCCAGCAGCCAAACCCGCCCAAACCGGGACAGGGTACGCTACGAGCAGTACTTC
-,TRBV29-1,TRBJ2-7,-,CSVVGGRTNYEQYF,TGCAGCGTTGTCGGAGGGCGGACCAACTACGAGCAGTACTTC
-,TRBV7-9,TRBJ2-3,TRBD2,CASSLLAGTRTDTQYF,TGTGCCAGCAGCTTATTAGCGGGGACCCGCACAGATACGCAGTATTTT
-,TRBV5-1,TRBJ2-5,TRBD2,CASSAGTSSAQETQYF,TGCGCCAGCAGCGCCGGGACTAGCAGCGCCCAAGAGACCCAGTACTTC
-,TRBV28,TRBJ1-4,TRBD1,CASSLTGATNEKLFF,TGTGCCAGCAGTTTAACAGGGGCAACTAATGAAAAACTGTTTTTT
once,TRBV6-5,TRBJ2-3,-,CASSYDSTDTQYF,TGTGCCAGCAGTTACGATAGCACAGATACGCAGTATTTT
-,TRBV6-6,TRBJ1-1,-,CASRYKRSLMNTEAFF,TGTGCCAGCAGGTATAAACGGTCCCTCATGAACACTGAAGCTTTCTTT
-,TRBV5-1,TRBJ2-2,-,CASRLQQLTGELFF,TGCGCCAGCAGACTCCAACAGCTGACCGGGGAGCTGTTTTTT
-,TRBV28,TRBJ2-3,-,CASSLPSHTDTQYF,TGTGCCAGCAGTTTACCCTCCCACACAGATACGCAGTATTTT
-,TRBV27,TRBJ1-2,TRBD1,CASSSWGGTGGDGYTF,TGTGCCAGCAGTAGTTGGGGAGGGACAGGGGGCGATGGCTACACCTTC
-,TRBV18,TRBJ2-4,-,CASSPDSGLLAKNIQYF,TGTGCCAGCTCACCAGACTCGGGGTTGCTAGCCAAAAACATTCAGTACTTC
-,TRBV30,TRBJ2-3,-,CACPPRAGETDTQYF,TGTGCCTGCCCCCCCCGGGCAGGGGAAACAGATACGCAGTATTTT
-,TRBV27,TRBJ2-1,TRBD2,CASRNRGLENNEQFF,TGTGCCAGCAGGAACAGAGGACTAGAGAACAATGAGCAGTTCTTC
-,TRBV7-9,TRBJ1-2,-,CASTLTSNYGYTF,TGTGCCAGCACACTTACTAGCAACTATGGCTACACCTTC
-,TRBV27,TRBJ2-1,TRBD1,CASSVGTGSYNEQFF,TGTGCCAGCAGTGTTGGGACAGGCTCCTACAATGAGCAGTTCTTC
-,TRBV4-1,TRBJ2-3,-,CASSHEGSRPDTQYF,TGCGCCAGCAGCCATGAGGGAAGTCGGCCAGATACGCAGTATTTT
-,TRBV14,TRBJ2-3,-,CASSQVGGLTLGTQYF,TGTGCCAGCAGCCAAGTCGGCGGACTTACCCTAGGTACGCAGTATTTT
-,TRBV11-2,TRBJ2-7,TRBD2,CASRRLAGVEEQYF,TGTGCCAGCCGGAGACTAGCGGGAGTGGAGGAGCAGTACTTC
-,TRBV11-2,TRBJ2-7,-,CASSLGFSFGGGNYEQYF,TGTGCCAGCAGCTTAGGCTTTTCGTTTGGGGGAGGCAATTACGAGCAGTACTTC
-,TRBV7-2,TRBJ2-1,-,CASSRSGALGEEFF,TGTGCCAGCAGCCGGTCGGGAGCTCTGGGTGAGGAGTTCTTC
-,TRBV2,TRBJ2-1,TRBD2,CASRGLAGFNEQFF,TGTGCCAGCAGAGGACTAGCGGGTTTCAATGAGCAGTTCTTC
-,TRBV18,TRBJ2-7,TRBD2,CASSPTSGRADEQYF,TGTGCCAGCTCACCGACTAGCGGGAGGGCCGATGAGCAGTACTTC
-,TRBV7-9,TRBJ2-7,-,CASSLALRDLYEQYF,TGTGCCAGCAGCTTAGCGCTGCGGGACCTCTACGAGCAGTACTTC
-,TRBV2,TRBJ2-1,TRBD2,CASSVNRLAGESSYNEQFF,TGTGCCAGCAGTGTGAACCGGCTAGCGGGAGAGAGCTCCTACAATGAGCAGTTCTTC
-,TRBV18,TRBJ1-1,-,CASSPQMTGLVDTEAFF,TGTGCCAGCTCACCCCAAATGACAGGCCTCGTGGACACTGAAGCTTTCTTT
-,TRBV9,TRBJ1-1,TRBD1,CASTKGRQGSNTEAFF,TGTGCCAGCACCAAAGGGCGACAGGGCTCCAACACTGAAGCTTTCTTT
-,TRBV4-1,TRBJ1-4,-,CASSQEPGRKLFF,TGCGCCAGCAGCCAGGAACCAGGGCGAAAACTGTTTTTT
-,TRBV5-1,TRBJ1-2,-,CASSFTDAANYGYTF,TGCGCCAGCAGCTTTACAGATGCTGCGAACTATGGCTACACCTTC
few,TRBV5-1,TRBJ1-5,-,CASSLEGASNQPQHF,TGCGCCAGCAGCTTGGAGGGAGCGAGCAATCAGCCCCAGCATTTT
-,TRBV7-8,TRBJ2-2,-,CASSLWTANTGELFF,TGTGCCAGCAGCTTATGGACTGCGAACACCGGGGAGCTGTTTTTT
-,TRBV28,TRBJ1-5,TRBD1,CASSRAGQIVSNQPQHF,TGTGCCAGCAGCCGAGCGGGACAGATTGTTAGCAATCAGCCCCAGCATTTT
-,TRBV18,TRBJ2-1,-,CASSAQGDNEQFF,TGTGCCAGCTCAGCCCAAGGGGACAATGAGCAGTTCTTC
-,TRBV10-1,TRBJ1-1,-,CASSARVGSTEAFF,TGCGCCAGCTCTGCCAGGGTCGGGAGCACTGAAGCTTTCTTT
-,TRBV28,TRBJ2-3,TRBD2,CASSPRALREAQYF,TGTGCCAGCAGCCCTAGGGCCCTGCGGGAGGCGCAGTATTTT
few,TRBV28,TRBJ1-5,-,CASSRGGNQPQHF,TGTGCCAGCAGCCGTGGGGGTAATCAGCCCCAGCATTTT
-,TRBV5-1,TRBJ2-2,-,CASSFAVLNTGELFF,TGCGCCAGCAGCTTTGCTGTATTGAACACCGGGGAGCTGTTTTTT
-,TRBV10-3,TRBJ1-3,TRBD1,CAISRGQNGNTIYF,TGTGCCATCAGCAGGGGGCAAAATGGAAACACCATATATTTT
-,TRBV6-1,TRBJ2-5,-,CAAAAGVQETQYF,TGTGCCGCAGCCGCAGGGGTCCAGGAGACCCAGTACTTC
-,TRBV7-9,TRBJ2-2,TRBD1,CASSPTTGGSGELFF,TGTGCCAGCAGCCCAACGACAGGGGGGTCCGGGGAGCTGTTTTTT
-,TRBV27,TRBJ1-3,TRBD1,CASSVTGAGNTIYF,TGTGCCAGCAGTGTGACAGGGGCTGGAAACACCATATATTTT
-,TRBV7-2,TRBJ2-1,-,CASSLVQNEQFF,TGTGCCAGCAGTTTAGTCCAGAATGAGCAGTTCTTC
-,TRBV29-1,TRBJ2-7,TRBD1,CSVGGGQGPLSYEQYF,TGCAGCGTGGGGGGTGGACAGGGTCCCCTCTCCTACGAGCAGTACTTC